The rows below give T cell receptor beta chains drawn from one sample of a study of blood T cell repertoires in COVID-19. Assay: immunoSEQ multiplex PCR; the TCRdb copy retains only in-frame clones and omits some. The sample shows around 300,000 clones, around 90% of them seen only once. Material for sequencing was PBMCs or T cells enriched from blood (not recorded which). The source is a man younger than 40 who had recovered from COVID-19. CDR3s leave out the opening cysteine and the closing phenylalanine or tryptophan.

V	J	CDR3
TRBV10-1	TRBJ2-7	ASSEVKTGGTYEQY
TRBV19	TRBJ2-5	ASIGDIAPETQY
TRBV24-1	TRBJ2-5	ATSGTGLGETQY
TRBV29-1	TRBJ2-4	SVDRGQNIQY
TRBV6-1	TRBJ2-5	ASSDRTEQETQY
TRBV14	TRBJ2-1	ASSQDHRDEQF
TRBV5-1	TRBJ1-6	ASSLDGSSYNSPLH
TRBV15	TRBJ1-2	ATSRDADRGYYGYT
TRBV7-3	TRBJ2-1	ASSLDASGGAYEQF
TRBV27	TRBJ1-1	ASSSRTGRTEAF
TRBV4-1	TRBJ2-7	ASSHPGTYEQY
TRBV28	TRBJ1-1	ASSLTGSNTEAF
TRBV6-5	TRBJ2-5	ASSPDFPQETQY
TRBV9	TRBJ1-2	ASSVASGTLDGYT
TRBV6-5	TRBJ2-3	ASKRGTTTTDTQY
TRBV18	TRBJ2-3	ASSPPRQGGGTDTQY
TRBV29-1	TRBJ2-3	SVGRQGSTDTQY
TRBV12-3/TRBV12-4	TRBJ2-1	ASYKTDNEQF
TRBV9	TRBJ2-7	ASSVGQGFYEQY
TRBV19	TRBJ2-3	ASSQASGGGTDTQY
TRBV5-6	TRBJ1-2	ASSPGQGYGYT
TRBV19	TRBJ2-7	ASSTVSGHEQY
TRBV30	TRBJ2-7	AWSVGRGFTLEQY
TRBV2	TRBJ2-7	ASSAFEQY
TRBV11-2	TRBJ2-7	ASSLMGAYEQY
TRBV18	TRBJ2-7	ASSPSLGEQY
TRBV5-4	TRBJ1-1	ASSSGTGGTEAF
TRBV3-1/TRBV3-2	TRBJ1-2	ASSPPPGQGYGYT
TRBV6-1	TRBJ1-3	ASSEATGDTIY
TRBV28	TRBJ1-6	ASSNRGRASPLH
TRBV4-1	TRBJ1-6	ASSEARGRRFSPLH
TRBV2	TRBJ1-4	ASRGQGDRNEKLF
TRBV27	TRBJ2-7	ASSLSLSGPGDYEQY
TRBV11-2	TRBJ1-2	ASSPPDRARYGYT
TRBV30	TRBJ1-5	AWSPGNQPQH